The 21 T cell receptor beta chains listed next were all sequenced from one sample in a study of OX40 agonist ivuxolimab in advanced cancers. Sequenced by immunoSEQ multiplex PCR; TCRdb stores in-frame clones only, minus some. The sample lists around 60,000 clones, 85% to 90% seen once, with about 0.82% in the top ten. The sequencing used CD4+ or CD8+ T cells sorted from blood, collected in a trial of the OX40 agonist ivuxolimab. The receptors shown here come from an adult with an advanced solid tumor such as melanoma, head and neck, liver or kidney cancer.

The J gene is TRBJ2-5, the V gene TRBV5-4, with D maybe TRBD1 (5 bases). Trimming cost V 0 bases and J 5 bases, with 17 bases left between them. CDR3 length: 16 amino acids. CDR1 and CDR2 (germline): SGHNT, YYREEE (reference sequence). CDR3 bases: TGTGCCAGCAGCTTGGATCGAGAAGGGCAGGGTGAGACCCAGTACTTC. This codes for CASSLDREGQGETQYF. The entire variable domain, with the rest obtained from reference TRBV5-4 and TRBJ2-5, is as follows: ETGVTQSPTHLIKTRGQQVTLRCSSQSGHNTVSWYQQALGQGPQFIFQYYREEENGRGNFPPRFSGLQFPNYSSELNVNALELDDSALYLCASSLDREGQGETQYFGPGTRLLVL.

The CDR3 DNA is TGTGCCAGCAGCGGAACAGGGGGATCCTTCCATACGCAGTATTTT. Amino acid sequence: CASSGTGGSFHTQYF. V usage is TRBV6-5 and J usage is TRBJ2-3; 8 bases are a match to TRBD1. V was clipped by 6 bases and J by 7 bases; unmatched bases: 12. The CDR3 has 15 amino acids. CDR1 and CDR2 (germline): MNHEY, SVGAGI.

In nucleotides, the CDR3 is TGTGCCAGTAGTATAAGAAGAGACAATGAGCAGTTCTTC. It codes for CASSIRRDNEQFF. The rearrangement links TRBV19 to TRBJ2-1; no clear D. CDR3 length: 13 amino acids. CDR1 LNHDA and CDR2 SQIVND come from the germline V gene (reference sequence). V dropped 2 bases and J dropped 5 bases, with 7 bases sitting between them. The full variable domain, completed using reference TRBV19 and TRBJ2-1, is DGGITQSPKYLFRKEGQNVTLSCEQNLNHDAMYWYRQDPGQGLRLIYYSQIVNDFQKGDIAEGYSVSREKKESFPLTVTSAQKNPTAFYLCASSIRRDNEQFFGPGTRLTVL.

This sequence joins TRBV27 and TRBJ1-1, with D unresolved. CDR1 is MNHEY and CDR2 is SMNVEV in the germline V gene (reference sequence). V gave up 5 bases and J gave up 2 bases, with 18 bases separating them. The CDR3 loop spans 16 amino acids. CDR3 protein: CASSQRGRPGNTEAFF. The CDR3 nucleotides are TGTGCCAGCAGTCAGAGAGGGAGACCGGGCAACACTGAAGCTTTCTTT.

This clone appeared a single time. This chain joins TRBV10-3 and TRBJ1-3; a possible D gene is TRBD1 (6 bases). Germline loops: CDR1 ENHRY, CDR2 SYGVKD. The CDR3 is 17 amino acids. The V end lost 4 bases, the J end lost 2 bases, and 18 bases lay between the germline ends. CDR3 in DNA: TGTGCCATCAGTGGTGGGGTACAGGGACTCGCTGGAAACACCATATATTTT. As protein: CAISGGVQGLAGNTIYF.

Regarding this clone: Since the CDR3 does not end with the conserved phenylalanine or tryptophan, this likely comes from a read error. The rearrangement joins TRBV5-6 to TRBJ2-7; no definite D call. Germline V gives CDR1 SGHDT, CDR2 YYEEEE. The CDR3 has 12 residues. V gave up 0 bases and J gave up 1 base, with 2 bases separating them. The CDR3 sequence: CASSLASYEQYL. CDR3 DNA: TGTGCCAGCAGCTTGGCATCCTACGAGCAGTACCTC.

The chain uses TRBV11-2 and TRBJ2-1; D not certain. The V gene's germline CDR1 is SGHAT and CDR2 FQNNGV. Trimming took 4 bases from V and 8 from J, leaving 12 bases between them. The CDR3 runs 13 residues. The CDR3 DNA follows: TGTGCCAGCAGCTCCAATACGCCTCATGAGCAGTTCTTC. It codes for CASSSNTPHEQFF.

CDR3: CASSEGGGWGYTF. DNA of the CDR3: TGTGCCAGCAGCGAGGGAGGGGGTTGGGGCTACACCTTC. The genes are TRBV5-4 and TRBJ1-2, with D tentatively TRBD1 (6 bases). From germline, CDR1 is SGHNT and CDR2 YYREEE (reference sequence). CDR3 length equals 13 residues. V was clipped by 4 bases and J by 8 bases, with 15 bases between them.

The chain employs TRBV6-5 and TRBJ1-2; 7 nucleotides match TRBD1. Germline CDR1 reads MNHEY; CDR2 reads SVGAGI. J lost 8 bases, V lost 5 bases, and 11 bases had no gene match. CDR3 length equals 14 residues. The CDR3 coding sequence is TGTGCCAGCAGTAACCAGGCAGACAGGGACGGCTACACCTTC. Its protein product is CASSNQADRDGYTF.

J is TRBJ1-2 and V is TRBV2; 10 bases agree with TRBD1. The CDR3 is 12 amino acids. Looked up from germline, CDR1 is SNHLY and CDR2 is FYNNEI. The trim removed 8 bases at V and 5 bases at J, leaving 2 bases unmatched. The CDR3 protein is CASGQGEYGYTF. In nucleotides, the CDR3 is TGTGCCAGCGGACAGGGGGAGTATGGCTACACCTTC.

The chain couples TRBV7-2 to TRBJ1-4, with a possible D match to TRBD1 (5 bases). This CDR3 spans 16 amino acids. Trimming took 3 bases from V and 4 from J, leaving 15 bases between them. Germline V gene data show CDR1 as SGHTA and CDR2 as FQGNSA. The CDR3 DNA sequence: TGTGCCAGCAGCTTCCCCGCCGGGACGGTTAATGAAAAACTGTTTTTT. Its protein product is CASSFPAGTVNEKLFF.

Here the CDR3 reads CASRGVNTEAFF. DNA of the CDR3: TGTGCCTCCCGAGGGGTGAACACTGAAGCTTTCTTT. The rearrangement uses TRBV6-1 and TRBJ1-1; D might be TRBD1 (5 bases). The germline gives CDR1 MNHNS, CDR2 SASEGT. CDR3 length equals 12 residues. Trimming left V 11 bases short and J 0 bases short, with 10 bases between.

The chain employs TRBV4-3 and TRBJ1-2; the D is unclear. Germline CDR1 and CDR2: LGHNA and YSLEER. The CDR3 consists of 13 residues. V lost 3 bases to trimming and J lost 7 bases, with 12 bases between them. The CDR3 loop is CASSHGKAGGYTF. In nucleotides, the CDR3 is TGCGCCAGCAGCCATGGAAAAGCGGGTGGCTACACCTTC.

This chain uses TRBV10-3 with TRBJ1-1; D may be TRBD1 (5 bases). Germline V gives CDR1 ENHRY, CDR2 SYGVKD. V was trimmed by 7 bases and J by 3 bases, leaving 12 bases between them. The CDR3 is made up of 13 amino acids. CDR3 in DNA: TGTGCCATCAAGGGCAGGGAGTACACTGAAGCTTTCTTT. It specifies CAIKGREYTEAFF.

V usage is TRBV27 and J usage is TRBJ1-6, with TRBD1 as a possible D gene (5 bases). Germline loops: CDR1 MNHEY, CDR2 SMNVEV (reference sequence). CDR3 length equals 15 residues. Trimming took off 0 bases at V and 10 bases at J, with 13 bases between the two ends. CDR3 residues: CASSLSGRVGSPLHF. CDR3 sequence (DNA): TGTGCCAGCAGTTTATCTGGCAGGGTCGGGTCACCCCTCCACTTT.

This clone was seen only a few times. The CDR3 bases are TGTGCCTGGAGTGTATTTTTTCTCAGGCGGGGGGCGAACTATGGCTACACCTTC. It is translated as CAWSVFFLRRGANYGYTF. The rearrangement joins TRBV30 to TRBJ1-2; D is possibly TRBD1 (6 bases). This CDR3 comprises 18 residues. Germline CDR1 reads GTSNPN; CDR2 reads SVGIG (reference sequence). Trimming took off 0 bases at V and 2 bases at J, with 22 bases between the two ends.

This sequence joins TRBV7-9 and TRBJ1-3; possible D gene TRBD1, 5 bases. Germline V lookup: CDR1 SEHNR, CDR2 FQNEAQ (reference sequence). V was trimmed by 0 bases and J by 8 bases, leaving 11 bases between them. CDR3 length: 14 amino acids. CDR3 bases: TGTGCCAGCAGCTTAGCGTCGGAGGGACACACCATATATTTT. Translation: CASSLASEGHTIYF.

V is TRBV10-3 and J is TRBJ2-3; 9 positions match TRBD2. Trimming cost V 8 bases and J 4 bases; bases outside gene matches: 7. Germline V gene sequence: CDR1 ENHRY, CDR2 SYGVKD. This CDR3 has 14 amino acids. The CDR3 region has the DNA TGTGCCATCGGCGCTAGCGGGAAGGCAGATACGCAGTATTTT. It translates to CAIGASGKADTQYF.

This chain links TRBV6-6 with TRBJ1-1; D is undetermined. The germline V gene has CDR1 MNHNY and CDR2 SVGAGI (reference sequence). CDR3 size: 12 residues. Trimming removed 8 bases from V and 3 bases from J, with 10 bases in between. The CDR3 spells CASRSWDTEAFF. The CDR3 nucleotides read TGTGCCAGCCGTTCTTGGGACACTGAAGCTTTCTTT.

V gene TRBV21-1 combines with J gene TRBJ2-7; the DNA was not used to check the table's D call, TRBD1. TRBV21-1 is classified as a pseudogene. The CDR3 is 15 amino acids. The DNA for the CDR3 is TGTGCCAGCACCATTTGGACAGGCGCTTTCTACGAGCAGTACTTC. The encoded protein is CASTIWTGAFYEQYF.

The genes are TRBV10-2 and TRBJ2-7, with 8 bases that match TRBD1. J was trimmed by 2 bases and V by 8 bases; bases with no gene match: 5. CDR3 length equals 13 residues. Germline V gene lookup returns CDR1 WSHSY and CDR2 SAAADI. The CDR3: CASRTGSAYEQYF. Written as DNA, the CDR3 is TGCGCCAGCCGGACAGGGAGTGCCTACGAGCAGTACTTC.